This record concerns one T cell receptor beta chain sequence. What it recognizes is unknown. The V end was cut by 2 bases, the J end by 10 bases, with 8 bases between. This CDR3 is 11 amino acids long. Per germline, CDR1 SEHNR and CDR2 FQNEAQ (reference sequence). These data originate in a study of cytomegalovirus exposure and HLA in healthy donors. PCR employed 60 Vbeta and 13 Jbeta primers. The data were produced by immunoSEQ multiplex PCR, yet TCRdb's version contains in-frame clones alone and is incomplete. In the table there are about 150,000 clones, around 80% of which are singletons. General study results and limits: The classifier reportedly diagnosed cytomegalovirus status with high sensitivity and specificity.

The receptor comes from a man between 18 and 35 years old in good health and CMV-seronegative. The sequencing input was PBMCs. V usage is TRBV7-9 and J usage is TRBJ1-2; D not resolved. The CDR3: CASSLPGDYTF. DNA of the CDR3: TGTGCCAGCAGCTTACCGGGAGACTACACCTTC.